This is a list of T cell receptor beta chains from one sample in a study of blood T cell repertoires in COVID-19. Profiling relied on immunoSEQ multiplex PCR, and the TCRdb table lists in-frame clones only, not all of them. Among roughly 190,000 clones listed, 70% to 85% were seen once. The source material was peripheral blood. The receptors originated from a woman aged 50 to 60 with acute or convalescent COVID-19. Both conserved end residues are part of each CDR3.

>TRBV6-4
CASRKTRSSYNEQFF
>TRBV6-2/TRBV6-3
CASSRGGYEQYF
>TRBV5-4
CASSLAGTGLHEQYF
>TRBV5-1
CASSVSQGTGSRDSPLHF
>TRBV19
CASTTTSARGSNQPQHF
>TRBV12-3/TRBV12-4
CASSRTGNSPLHF
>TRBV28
CASSLPGPGRPQHF
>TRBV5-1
CASSQGGQGVYEQYF
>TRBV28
CASSSVYGRPHNEQFF
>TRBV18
CASSPPGGTDQPQHF
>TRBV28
CASSPPQNSPLHF
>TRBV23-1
CAGGDRNTEAFF
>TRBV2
CASSERQVYGYTF
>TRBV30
CAWTTPRGTSGRVNTGELFF
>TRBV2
CASSEALGTLETQYF
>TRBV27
CASSSSRTGTGAPGNTIYF
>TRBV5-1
CASSLDGSFMNTEAFF
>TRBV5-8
CASRIGGYNSPLHF
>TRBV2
CASILLPGTAGSGANVLTF
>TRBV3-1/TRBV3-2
CASSQAGGIGGYTF
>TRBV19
CASSKGGEQPQHF
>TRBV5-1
CASSFSSGRFDTQYF
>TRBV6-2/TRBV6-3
CASSPTGSNQPQHF
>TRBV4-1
CASSQDVVAGGNEQFF
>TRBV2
CASSARGTYNSPLHF
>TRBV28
CASSQRTGDNSPLHF
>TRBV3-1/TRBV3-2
CASSPQSSYNSPLHF
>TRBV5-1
CASSPEARKADTQYF
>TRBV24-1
CATSDSGQGTHYGYTF
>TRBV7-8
CATTRGTSRDYGYTF
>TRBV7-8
CASSLAGQIATNYGYTF
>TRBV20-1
CSASLGGTSGVTQYF
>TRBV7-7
CASSPTGGYTIYF
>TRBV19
CASSIGTVVGGTGELFF
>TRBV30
CAWRTRGYRTDTQYF
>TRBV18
CASSPEAGGSYEQYF
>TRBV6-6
CASSDNNQPQHF
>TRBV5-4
CASSRAGREEYNEQFF
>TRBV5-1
CASSDVRGKYEQYF
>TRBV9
CASSAPQENSGYGYTF
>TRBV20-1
CSARMGSFLYF
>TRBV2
CASSEEGANTGELFF
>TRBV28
CASSFAGGLDYGYTF
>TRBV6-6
CASSRIDSDRGLAQPQHF
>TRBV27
CASSLRENNQPQHF
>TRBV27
CASSFGWNQPQHF
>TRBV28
CASSFGTGGARAEAFF
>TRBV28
CASSFGGGQPQHF
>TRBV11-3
CASSLVTGGTGELFF
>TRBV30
CAWSLFVGYTEAFF
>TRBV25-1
CASKLAGTPDTQYF
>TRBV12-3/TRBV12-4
CASSRTIEAFF
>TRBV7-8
CASSLLVGGGSSYNSPLHF
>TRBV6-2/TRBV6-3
CASSKALTSGNEQFF